This T cell receptor (beta chain) is from a study of cytomegalovirus exposure and HLA in healthy donors. Study findings and constraints: Later analysis associated a missense DCLRE1C variant with TCR beta V- and J-gene trimming. Researchers reported in a later analysis that common viral pathogens appeared linked to several top clusters.

Losses at the gene ends were 7 bases for V and 6 bases for J; bases not matched to a gene: 13. The CDR3 sequence is 16 residues long. CDR1 is SEHNR, CDR2 FQNEAQ, per germline (reference sequence). In its sample, this clone was seen once. What it binds is not known. Primers for the PCR totalled 60 Vbeta and 13 Jbeta. TCRdb's copy holds only in-frame clones and misses some; the assay was immunoSEQ multiplex PCR. The data hold approximately 140,000 clones, with approximately 65% observed a single time. Sequencing was performed on PBMCs. The chain couples TRBV7-9 to TRBJ2-2, with 8 bases aligning to TRBD2. The TCR comes from a woman aged 55-69 years in good health and CMV-seronegative. The CDR3 loop reads CASTPDGLAFSGELFF. Written as DNA, the CDR3 is TGTGCCAGCACCCCGGATGGACTAGCATTCTCCGGGGAGCTGTTTTTT. The full variable domain, in which reference TRBV7-9 and TRBJ2-2 provide the parts outside the CDR3, is DTGVSQNPRHKITKRGQNVTFRCDPISEHNRLYWYRQTLGQGPEFLTYFQNEAQLEKSRLLSDRFSAERPKGSFSTLEIQRTEQGDSAMYLCASTPDGLAFSGELFFGEGSRLTVL.